Reported below is one T cell receptor (beta chain). This entry is derived from a study of blood T cell repertoires in COVID-19. At the level of the study: Sites in the United States, Italy and Spain provided acute and convalescent COVID-19 samples. PBMCs, B-cell-depleted T cells, or T cells provided the cDNA or gDNA that made up the material.

In the study's own analysis: Nucleated cell number was recorded as an estimate derived from reference gene primer amplification. Only in-frame clones appear in the TCRdb table, and some are missing; sequencing was by immunoSEQ multiplex PCR. V and J calls plus clone size are reproduced from that table; the DNA served to infer D and trimming. The sample consists of under 250,000 clones, more than 80% of them appearing once. The CDR3 is made up of 17 amino acids. With 0 bases clipped from V and 8 bases from J, the junction kept 10 bases outside the gene matches. The germline CDR1 and CDR2 sequences are LNHDA and SQIVND (reference sequence). Followed longitudinally, the Seattle patients had been enrolled during active infection.

V gene TRBV19 combines with J gene TRBJ2-1; 10 bases line up with TRBD1. This clonotype originated in a man aged 25-40 years with COVID-19, enrolled during active disease. Sequenced: peripheral blood. CDR3: CASSIDPRDRGVDEQFF. The CDR3 coding sequence is TGTGCCAGTAGTATAGACCCAAGGGACAGGGGTGTCGATGAGCAGTTCTTC.